One TCR beta chain is described in this entry. The antigen is not known. This record belongs to a study of cytomegalovirus exposure and HLA in healthy donors. Looking at the study overall: Among the roughly 400 donors who were genotyped, approximately 84% fell in the genetic ancestry cluster that is associated with self-reported Caucasian donors.

13 Jbeta primers and 60 Vbeta primers were used for the PCR. The protocol was immunoSEQ multiplex PCR, while the TCRdb copy is restricted to in-frame clones and leaves out a portion. The table records 90,000 to 120,000 clones, roughly 80% of them present only once. General study findings and limits: Most of the TCR beta V segments (in an earlier analysis) were productive either about 87% or about 30% of the time. A later analysis by the authors found several of the most significant clusters apparently linked to common viral pathogens. The study recorded 160 or so TCR beta chains that were cytomegalovirus-associated.

From germline, CDR1 is KGHSH and CDR2 LQKENI. V shed 5 bases and J shed 0 bases, with 14 bases lying between them. This CDR3 spans 16 amino acids. The origin of this receptor is a man between 25 and 39 years old in good health and CMV-seropositive. Specimen: PBMCs. The chain employs TRBV18 and TRBJ1-3, with D unclear. CDR3 nucleotides: TGTGCCAGCTCATTTTCGGCAGGTCCCTCTGGAAACACCATATATTTT. Its translation is CASSFSAGPSGNTIYF. Looking up the rest from reference TRBV18 and TRBJ1-3 gives the full variable domain: NAGVMQNPRHLVRRRGQEARLRCSPMKGHSHVYWYRQLPEEGLKFMVYLQKENIIDESGMPKERFSAEFPKEGPSILRIQQVVRGDSAAYFCASSFSAGPSGNTIYFGEGSWLTVV.